This T cell receptor beta chain was identified during a study of breast tumors, draining lymph nodes, adjacent tissues. This clonotype was seen many times. TCRdb called the multiplex PCR reads again in MiXCR, with one record for every CDR3 protein. Of 200,000 or so distinct CDR3 sequences in the sample, around a third were seen once. Breast cancer patients provided tissue from their axillary draining lymph nodes. With 5 bases clipped from V and 7 bases from J, the junction kept 9 bases outside the gene matches. In germline, CDR1 is MNHEY, CDR2 SVGAGI. The CDR3 runs 16 residues. The receptor comes from a female donor with breast cancer. Some clones in this sample may be carry-over from other donors' samples. V usage is TRBV6-5 and J usage is TRBJ1-5; 12 bases match TRBD1. The sequenced sample was axillary lymph node tissue. The CDR3, as DNA: TGTGCCAGCAGTAGAATGGGACAGGGGGCGGGGCAGCCCCAGCATTTT. Translating gives CASSRMGQGAGQPQHF.